This T cell receptor (beta chain) comes out of a study of blood T cell repertoires in COVID-19. Background on the study: Acute-phase and convalescent COVID-19 samples originated in the United States, Italy and Spain.

In the original analysis: Cell counts per sample came from amplifying reference gene primers. Data came from immunoSEQ multiplex PCR; TCRdb stores just in-frame clones and leaves some out. The V and J calls and clone size were taken over from that table, and D and trimming were inferred from the DNA. The table has around 100,000 clones, roughly two thirds seen once. The TCR originated in an older man with acute or convalescent COVID-19. Sequencing was done on a sample of peripheral blood.

In DNA, the CDR3 is TGTGCCTGGAGAGACTGGGCTAACTATGGCTACACCTTC. The encoded protein is CAWRDWANYGYTF. V usage is TRBV30 and J usage is TRBJ1-2; D ambiguous. The germline gives CDR1 GTSNPN, CDR2 SVGIG (reference sequence). The length of the CDR3 is 13 residues. V lost 3 bases to trimming and J lost 0 bases, with 8 bases between them.